A selection of T cell receptor beta chains follows, all from one sample in a study of human T cells and chemical hapten exposure. MiXCR, run by TCRdb on the RACE reads, gives a single entry per CDR3 protein. The repertoire holds 80,000 to 100,000 distinct CDR3 sequences, with roughly 10% as singletons. The material was whole blood, obtained in connection with sensitization to the hapten diphenylcyclopropenone (DPC). These receptors were taken from a woman aged 25 to 45 with alopecia areata. Some clones in this sample may be carry-over from other donors' samples. Each CDR3 is given with its conserved first and last residue. D genes are given only for firm matches. Not all rows give a size; the values are once, few, many and, for expanded clones, a class.

>TRBJ2-7|-|many|TRBV28
CASGTSYEQYF
TGTGCCAGCGGGACATCCTACGAGCAGTACTTC
>TRBJ2-1|-|many|TRBV4-3
CASSQDRPAYNEQFF
TGCGCCAGCAGCCAAGATAGGCCGGCCTACAATGAGCAGTTCTTC
>TRBJ2-7|TRBD2|-|TRBV7-3
CASSPTGTRASYEQYF
TGTGCCAGCAGCCCAACCGGGACTAGGGCCTCCTACGAGCAGTACTTC
>TRBJ2-6|-|many|TRBV6-5
CASSYSGDLSGANVLTF
TGTGCCAGCAGTTACTCAGGGGACCTCTCTGGGGCCAACGTCCTGACTTTC
>TRBJ2-7|-|few|TRBV3-1
CASSQGTYEQYF
TGTGCCAGCAGCCAGGGAACCTACGAGCAGTACTTC
>TRBJ1-6|TRBD1|-|TRBV20-1
CSARAGGYNSPLHF
TGCAGTGCTAGGGCAGGGGGTTATAATTCACCCCTCCACTTT
>TRBJ2-7|-|many|TRBV10-3
CAISGSHEQYF
TGTGCCATCAGTGGTAGCCACGAGCAGTACTTC
>TRBJ2-7|-|-|TRBV28
CASTDDYSYEQYF
TGTGCCAGCACTGACGACTACTCCTACGAGCAGTACTTC
>TRBJ1-4|-|few|TRBV7-2
CASSLNRPATNEKLFF
TGTGCCAGCAGCTTGAATCGACCCGCAACTAATGAAAAACTGTTTTTT
>TRBJ1-2|-|many|TRBV29-1
CSVEASTWQPYGYTF
TGCAGCGTTGAAGCCTCCACGTGGCAGCCCTATGGCTACACCTTC
>TRBJ2-3|TRBD2|many|TRBV6-2/TRBV6-3
CASSPMGGPDTQYF
TGTGCCAGCAGTCCCATGGGAGGGCCAGATACGCAGTATTTT
>TRBJ2-1|-|many|TRBV6-5
CASSSPGRFWHEQFF
TGTGCCAGCAGTTCACCAGGGAGGTTTTGGCATGAGCAGTTCTTC
>TRBJ2-5|-|many|TRBV3-1
CASSQESRRKETQYF
TGTGCCAGCAGCCAAGAATCTCGGCGAAAAGAGACCCAGTACTTC
>TRBJ1-5|-|many|TRBV12-3/TRBV12-4
CASSLTGGQPQHF
TGTGCCAGCAGTCTGACAGGCGGGCAGCCCCAGCATTTT